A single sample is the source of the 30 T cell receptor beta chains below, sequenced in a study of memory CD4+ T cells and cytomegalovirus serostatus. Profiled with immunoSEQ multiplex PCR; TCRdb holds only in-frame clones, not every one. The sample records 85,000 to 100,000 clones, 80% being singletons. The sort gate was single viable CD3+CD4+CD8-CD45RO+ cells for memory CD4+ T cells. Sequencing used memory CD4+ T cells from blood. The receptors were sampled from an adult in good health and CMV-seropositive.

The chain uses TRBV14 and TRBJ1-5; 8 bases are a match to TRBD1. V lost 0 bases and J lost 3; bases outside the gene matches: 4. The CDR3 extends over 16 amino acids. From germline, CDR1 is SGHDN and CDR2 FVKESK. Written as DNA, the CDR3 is TGTGCCAGCAGCCAAGAGGGGGGACAGGTCAATCAGCCCCAGCATTTT. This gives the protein CASSQEGGQVNQPQHF.

The CDR3, as DNA: TGCGCCGCAGCCAGCCACAATGAGCAGTTCTTC. The encoded protein is CAAASHNEQFF. This chain uses TRBV10-2 with TRBJ2-1; D is undetermined. The CDR3 totals 11 residues. With 11 bases removed from V and 5 bases from J, the gap between germline ends came to 10 bases. Germline V gives CDR1 WSHSY, CDR2 SAAADI.

CDR3 in amino acids: CASSSTGGSEKLFF. In nucleotides, the CDR3 is TGCGCCAGCAGCTCGACGGGGGGGAGTGAAAAACTGTTTTTT. The chain joins TRBV5-1 to TRBJ1-4; tentatively, D is TRBD1 (5 bases). V lost 3 bases and J 7 bases, leaving 13 bases between the germline ends. CDR1 is SGHRS and CDR2 is YFSETQ in the germline V gene. The CDR3 loop spans 14 amino acids.

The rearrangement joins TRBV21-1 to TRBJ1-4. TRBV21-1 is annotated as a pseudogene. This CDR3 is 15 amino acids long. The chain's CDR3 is CASNTMGSLNEKLFF. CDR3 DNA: TGTGCCAGCAACACAATGGGGAGCCTTAATGAAAAACTGTTTTTT.

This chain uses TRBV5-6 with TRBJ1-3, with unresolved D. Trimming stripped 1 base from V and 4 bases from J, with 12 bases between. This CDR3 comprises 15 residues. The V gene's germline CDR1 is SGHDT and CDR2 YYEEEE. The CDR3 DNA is TGTGCCAGCAGCTTGTTCCGAACGGGGGGAAACACCATATATTTT. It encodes CASSLFRTGGNTIYF.

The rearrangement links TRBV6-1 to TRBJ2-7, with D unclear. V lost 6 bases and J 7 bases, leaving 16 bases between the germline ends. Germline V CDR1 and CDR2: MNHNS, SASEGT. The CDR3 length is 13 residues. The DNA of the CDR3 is TGTGCCAGCAGCCAGTCCGGGCTTGGAGAGCAGTACTTC. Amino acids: CASSQSGLGEQYF.

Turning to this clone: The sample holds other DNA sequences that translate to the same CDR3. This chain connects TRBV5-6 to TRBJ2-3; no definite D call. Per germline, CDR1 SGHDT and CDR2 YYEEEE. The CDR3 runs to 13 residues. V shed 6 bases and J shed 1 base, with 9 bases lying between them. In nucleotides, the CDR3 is TGTGCCAGCACCAAGACTGGCACAGATACGCAGTATTTT. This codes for CASTKTGTDTQYF.

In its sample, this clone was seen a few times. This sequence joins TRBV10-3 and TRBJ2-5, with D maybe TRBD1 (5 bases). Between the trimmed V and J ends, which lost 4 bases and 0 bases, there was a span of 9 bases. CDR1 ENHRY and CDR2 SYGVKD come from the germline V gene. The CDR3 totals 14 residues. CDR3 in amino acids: CAISVGRDQETQYF. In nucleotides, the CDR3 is TGTGCCATCAGTGTCGGCAGGGACCAAGAGACCCAGTACTTC.

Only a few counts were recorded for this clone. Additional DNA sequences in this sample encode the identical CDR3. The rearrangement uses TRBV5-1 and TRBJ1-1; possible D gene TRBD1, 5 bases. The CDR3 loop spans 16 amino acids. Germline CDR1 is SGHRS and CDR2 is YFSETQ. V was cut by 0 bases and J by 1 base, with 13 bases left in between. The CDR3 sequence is CASSLGPGGENTEAFF. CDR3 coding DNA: TGCGCCAGCAGCTTGGGCCCGGGGGGAGAGAACACTGAAGCTTTCTTT.

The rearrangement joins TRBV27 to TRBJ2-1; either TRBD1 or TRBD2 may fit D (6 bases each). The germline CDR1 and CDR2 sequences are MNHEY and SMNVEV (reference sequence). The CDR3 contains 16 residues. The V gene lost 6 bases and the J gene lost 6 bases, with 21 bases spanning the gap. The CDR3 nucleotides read TGTGCCAGCAGACTTGGGGGGCGGGTGAGCGGCAATGAGCAGTTCTTC. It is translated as CASRLGGRVSGNEQFF.

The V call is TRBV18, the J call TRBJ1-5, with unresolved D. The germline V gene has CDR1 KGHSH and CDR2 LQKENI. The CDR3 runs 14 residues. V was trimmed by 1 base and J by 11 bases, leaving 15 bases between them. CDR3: CASSPRSGLEAQHF. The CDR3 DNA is TGTGCCAGCTCACCACGGTCCGGCCTGGAAGCCCAGCATTTT. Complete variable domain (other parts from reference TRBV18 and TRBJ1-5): NAGVMQNPRHLVRRRGQEARLRCSPMKGHSHVYWYRQLPEEGLKFMVYLQKENIIDESGMPKERFSAEFPKEGPSILRIQQVVRGDSAAYFCASSPRSGLEAQHFGDGTRLSIL.

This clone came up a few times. The CDR3: CASSSGDTQYF. In DNA, the CDR3 is TGTGCCAGCTCCAGCGGAGATACGCAGTATTTT. This chain uses TRBV9 with TRBJ2-3; D is possibly TRBD2 (5 bases). In germline, CDR1 is SGDLS, CDR2 YYNGEE. Trimming removed 7 bases from V and 5 bases from J, with 8 bases in between. The CDR3 contains 11 residues.

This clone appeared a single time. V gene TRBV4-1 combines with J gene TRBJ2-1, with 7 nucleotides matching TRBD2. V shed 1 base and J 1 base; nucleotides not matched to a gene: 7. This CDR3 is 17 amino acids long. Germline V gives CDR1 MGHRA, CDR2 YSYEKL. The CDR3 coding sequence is TGCGCCAGCAGCCAAGGGGGCGGGAGTGCATCCTACAATGAGCAGTTCTTC. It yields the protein CASSQGGGSASYNEQFF.

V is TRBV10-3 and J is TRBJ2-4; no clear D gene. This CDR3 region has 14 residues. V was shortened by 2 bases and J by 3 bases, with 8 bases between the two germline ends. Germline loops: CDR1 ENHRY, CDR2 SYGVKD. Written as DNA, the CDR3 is TGTGCCATCAGTGAGGACCCCCTCAAAAACATTCAGTACTTC. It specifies CAISEDPLKNIQYF.

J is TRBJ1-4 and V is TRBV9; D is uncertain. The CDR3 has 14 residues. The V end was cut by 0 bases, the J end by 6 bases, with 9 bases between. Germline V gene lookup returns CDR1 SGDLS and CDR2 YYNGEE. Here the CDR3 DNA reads TGTGCCAGCAGCGTAGGGCTTGGGGATGAAAAACTGTTTTTT. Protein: CASSVGLGDEKLFF.

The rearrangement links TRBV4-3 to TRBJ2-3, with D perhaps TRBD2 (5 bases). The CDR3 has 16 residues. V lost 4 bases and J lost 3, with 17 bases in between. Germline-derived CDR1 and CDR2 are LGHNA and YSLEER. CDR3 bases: TGCGCCAGCAGCCGGGGAGCCCGAGGGTTAACAGATACGCAGTATTTT. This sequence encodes CASSRGARGLTDTQYF.

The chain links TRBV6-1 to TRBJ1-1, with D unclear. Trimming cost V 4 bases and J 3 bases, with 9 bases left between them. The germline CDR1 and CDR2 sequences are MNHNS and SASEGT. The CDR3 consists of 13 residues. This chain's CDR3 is CASSVEGYTEAFF. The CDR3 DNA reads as TGTGCCAGCAGTGTAGAGGGCTACACTGAAGCTTTCTTT.

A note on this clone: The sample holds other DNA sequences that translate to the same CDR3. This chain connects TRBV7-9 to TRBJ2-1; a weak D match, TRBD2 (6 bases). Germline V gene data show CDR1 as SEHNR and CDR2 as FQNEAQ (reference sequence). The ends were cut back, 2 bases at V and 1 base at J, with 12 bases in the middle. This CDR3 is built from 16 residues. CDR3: CASSLSLAGSYNEQFF. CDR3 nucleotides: TGTGCCAGCAGCTTAAGCCTGGCGGGGTCCTACAATGAGCAGTTCTTC.

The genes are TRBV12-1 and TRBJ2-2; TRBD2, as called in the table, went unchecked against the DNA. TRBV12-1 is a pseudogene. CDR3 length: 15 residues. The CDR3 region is CASFPPGDFTGELFF. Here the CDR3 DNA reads TGTGCCAGCTTCCCCCCGGGGGACTTTACCGGGGAGCTGTTTTTT.

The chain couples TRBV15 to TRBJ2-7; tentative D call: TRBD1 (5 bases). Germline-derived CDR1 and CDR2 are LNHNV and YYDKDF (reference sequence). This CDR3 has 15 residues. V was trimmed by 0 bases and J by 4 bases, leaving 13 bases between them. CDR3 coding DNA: TGTGCCACCAGCAGAGAGGCACAGGACGGGTACGAGCAGTACTTC. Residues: CATSREAQDGYEQYF.

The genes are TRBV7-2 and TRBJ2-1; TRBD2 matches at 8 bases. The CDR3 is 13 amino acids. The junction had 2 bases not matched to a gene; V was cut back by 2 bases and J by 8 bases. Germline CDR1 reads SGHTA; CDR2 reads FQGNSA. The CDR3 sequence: CASSLQRGYEQFF. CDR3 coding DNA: TGTGCCAGCAGCTTACAGCGGGGGTATGAGCAGTTCTTC.

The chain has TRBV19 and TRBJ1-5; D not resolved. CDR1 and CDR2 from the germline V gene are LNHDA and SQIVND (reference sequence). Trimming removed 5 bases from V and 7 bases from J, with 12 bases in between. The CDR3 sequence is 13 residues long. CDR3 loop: CASSWQHSQPQHF. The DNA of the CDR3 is TGTGCCAGTAGTTGGCAGCACAGCCAGCCCCAGCATTTT. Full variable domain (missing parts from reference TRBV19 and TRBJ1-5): DGGITQSPKYLFRKEGQNVTLSCEQNLNHDAMYWYRQDPGQGLRLIYYSQIVNDFQKGDIAEGYSVSREKKESFPLTVTSAQKNPTAFYLCASSWQHSQPQHFGDGTRLSIL.

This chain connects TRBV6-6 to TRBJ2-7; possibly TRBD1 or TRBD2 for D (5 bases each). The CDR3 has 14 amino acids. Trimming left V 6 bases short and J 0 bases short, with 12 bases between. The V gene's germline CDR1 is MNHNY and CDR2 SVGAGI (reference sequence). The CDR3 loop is CASRTRDGSYEQYF. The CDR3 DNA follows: TGTGCCAGCAGAACCCGGGACGGCTCCTACGAGCAGTACTTC.

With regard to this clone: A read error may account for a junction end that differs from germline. The CDR3 sequence is CASSYVMHGLAGGSEQFF. As DNA, the CDR3 is TGTGCTAGCAGCTACGTTATGCACGGACTAGCGGGAGGAAGTGAGCAGTTCTTC. The V and J genes are TRBV7-7 and TRBJ2-1; TRBD2 matches 14 bases. CDR3 length: 18 residues. Germline loops: CDR1 SSHAT, CDR2 FNYEAQ (reference sequence).

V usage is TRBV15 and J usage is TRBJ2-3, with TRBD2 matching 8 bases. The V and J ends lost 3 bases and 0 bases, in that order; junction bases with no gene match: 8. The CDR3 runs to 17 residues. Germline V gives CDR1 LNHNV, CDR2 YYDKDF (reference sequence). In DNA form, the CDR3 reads TGTGCCACCAGCAGCGCCCTACTAGCGGTGAGCACAGATACGCAGTATTTT. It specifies CATSSALLAVSTDTQYF.

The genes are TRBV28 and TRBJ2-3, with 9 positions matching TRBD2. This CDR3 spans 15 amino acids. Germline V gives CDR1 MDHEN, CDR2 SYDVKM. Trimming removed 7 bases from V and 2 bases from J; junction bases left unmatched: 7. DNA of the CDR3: TGTGCCAGCAAAACCTTAGCGGGAGTCACAGATACGCAGTATTTT. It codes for CASKTLAGVTDTQYF.

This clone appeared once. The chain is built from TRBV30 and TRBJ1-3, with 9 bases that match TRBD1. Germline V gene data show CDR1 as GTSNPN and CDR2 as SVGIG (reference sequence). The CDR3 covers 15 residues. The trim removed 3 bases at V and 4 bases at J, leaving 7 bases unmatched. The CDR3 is CAWRATGGAGNTIYF. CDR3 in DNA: TGTGCCTGGAGGGCCACAGGGGGCGCAGGAAACACCATATATTTT.

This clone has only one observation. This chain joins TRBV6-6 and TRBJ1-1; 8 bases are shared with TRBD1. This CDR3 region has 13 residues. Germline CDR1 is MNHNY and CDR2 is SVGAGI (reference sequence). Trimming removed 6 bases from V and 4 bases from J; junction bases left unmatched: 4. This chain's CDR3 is CASSSTGGTEAFF. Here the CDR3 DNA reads TGTGCCAGCAGCTCTACAGGGGGCACTGAAGCTTTCTTT.

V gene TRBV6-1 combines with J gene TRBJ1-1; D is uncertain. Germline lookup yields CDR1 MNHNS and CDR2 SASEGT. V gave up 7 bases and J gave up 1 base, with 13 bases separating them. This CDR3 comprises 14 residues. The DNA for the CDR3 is TGTGCCAGCACCGACCCTACTTGGAACACTGAAGCTTTCTTT. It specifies CASTDPTWNTEAFF.

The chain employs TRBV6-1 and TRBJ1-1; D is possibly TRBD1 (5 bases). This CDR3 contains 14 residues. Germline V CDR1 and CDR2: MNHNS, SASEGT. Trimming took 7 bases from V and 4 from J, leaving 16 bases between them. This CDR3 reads CASILQGIGTEAFF. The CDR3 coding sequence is TGTGCCAGCATACTCCAGGGTATAGGCACTGAAGCTTTCTTT.